The clone carrying this T cell receptor beta chain was observed at least ten times. No antigen is known for it. This entry belongs to a study of T cells after yellow fever vaccination. Study conclusions and caveats: Only a minor proportion of clonotypes was detected across both CD4 and CD8 compartments. Reappearing after the booster were most of the clones from primary vaccination (roughly 96% CD4, approximately 86% CD8).

CDR3 size: 17 residues. Trimming stripped 5 bases from V and 1 base from J, with 20 bases between. Germline CDR1 reads SGHTA; CDR2 reads FQGNSA. Each CDR3 protein gets one entry after TCRdb re-called the 5' RACE reads with MiXCR. The profile shows around 140,000 distinct CDR3 sequences, 5% to 7.5% of them singletons. The gene calls are TRBV7-2 and TRBJ1-1, with unresolved D. The source is a man between 25 and 39 years old who received the YFV17D yellow fever vaccine. The sample here was CD4+ T cells sorted from PBMCs, taken 10 days after the yellow fever booster vaccination. CDR3 loop: CASSALPAARPNTEAFF. As DNA, the CDR3 is TGTGCCAGCAGCGCCCTGCCGGCTGCGAGACCGAACACTGAAGCTTTCTTT.